The text below deals with one T cell receptor (beta chain). CDR1 is MNHEY and CDR2 is SVGAGI in the germline V gene. V lost 2 bases, J lost 7 bases, and 11 bases lay in between. This CDR3 spans 13 amino acids. In the original analysis: Amplification of reference gene primers provided the estimated nucleated cell counts. This table comes from immunoSEQ multiplex PCR, and its TCRdb copy is limited to in-frame clones, with some not included. V and J calls and clone size are those listed in that table; D and trimming were worked out from the DNA. The sample lists 300,000 or so clones, roughly 86% seen once, with roughly 1.3% in the top ten. This entry belongs to a study of blood T cell repertoires in COVID-19. Study details: The United States, Italy and Spain supplied acute and convalescent COVID-19 samples. PBMCs, B-cell-depleted T cells, or T cells were the source of the cDNA or gDNA that made up the material.

Sequencing used peripheral blood. The rearrangement joins TRBV6-5 to TRBJ2-5; no definite D call. The sequence came from a man between 65 and 85 years old with acute or convalescent COVID-19. The CDR3 DNA is TGTGCCAGCAGTTACAGGAGAGGCGGGACCCAGTACTTC. It yields the protein CASSYRRGGTQYF.